Below are 8 T cell receptor beta chains sequenced from a single sample in a study of glioma-infiltrating T cells after dendritic cell vaccination. Method: immunoSEQ multiplex PCR; TCRdb's copy keeps in-frame clones and lacks some. The sample contains more than 95,000 clones, approximately 80% of which appear only once. Sample time point: after dendritic cell vaccination, including at tumor progression/relapse. This specimen was blood, taken after dendritic cell vaccination. The receptors stem from a human donor with glioblastoma.

The CDR3 here is CASSPNSPTENYGYTF. CDR3 sequence (DNA): TGTGCCAGCTCACCAAACAGCCCGACCGAAAACTATGGCTACACCTTC. This sequence joins TRBV18 and TRBJ1-2, with no clear D. CDR1 and CDR2 from the germline V gene are KGHSH and LQKENI. Trimming took 2 bases from V and 2 from J, leaving 15 bases between them. The length of the CDR3 is 16 residues.

The rearrangement links TRBV6-5 to TRBJ2-7; 9 nucleotides line up with TRBD2. Germline-derived CDR1 and CDR2 are MNHEY and SVGAGI. The CDR3 loop spans 15 amino acids. V lost 4 bases to trimming and J lost 2 bases; unmatched junction nucleotides: 6. DNA for the CDR3: TGTGCCAGCAGTTCGGGACTAGCCCCTCCCTACGAGCAGTACTTC. Translation gives CASSSGLAPPYEQYF.

In this sample, this clone turned up once. The V gene is TRBV7-3, the J gene TRBJ1-1; 7 bases map to TRBD1. The CDR3 is made up of 13 amino acids. Unmatched junction bases numbered 7, after V lost 5 bases and J lost 7 bases. Germline V lookup: CDR1 SGHTA, CDR2 FQGTGA. The DNA of the CDR3 is TGTGCCAGCAGCCAGCAAAGGGACAGTGAAGCTTTCTTT. Translating gives CASSQQRDSEAFF.

V gene TRBV9 combines with J gene TRBJ2-2, with D perhaps matching TRBD1 (6 bases). Trimming took 0 bases from V and 5 from J, leaving 8 bases between them. CDR1 and CDR2 from the germline V gene are SGDLS and YYNGEE. The CDR3 covers 14 residues. The DNA for the CDR3 is TGTGCCAGCAGCGTAGGTACAGGGACCGGGGAGCTGTTTTTT. Protein: CASSVGTGTGELFF. Using reference TRBV9 and TRBJ2-2 for the parts outside the CDR3, the full variable domain is DSGVTQTPKHLITATGQRVTLRCSPRSGDLSVYWYQQSLDQGLQFLIQYYNGEERAKGNILERFSAQQFPDLHSELNLSSLELGDSALYFCASSVGTGTGELFFGEGSRLTVL.

The rearrangement joins TRBV18 to TRBJ1-5; 9 positions match TRBD1. J was trimmed by 4 bases and V by 6 bases; bases with no gene match: 7. The CDR3 contains 15 residues. Looked up from germline, CDR1 is KGHSH and CDR2 is LQKENI. The CDR3 DNA sequence: TGTGCCAGCTCGTCCGGGACAGGGAATAATCAGCCCCAGCATTTT. It translates to CASSSGTGNNQPQHF.

The chain has TRBV6-1 and TRBJ2-5, with D maybe TRBD1 (5 bases). The ends were cut back, 1 base at V and 4 bases at J, with 10 bases in the middle. CDR3 length equals 14 residues. CDR1 is MNHNS, CDR2 SASEGT, per germline. The CDR3 here is CASSEGLRGETQYF. In DNA, the CDR3 is TGTGCCAGCAGTGAAGGGCTTAGGGGAGAGACCCAGTACTTC.

The chain carries TRBV4-1 and TRBJ1-2; no clear D gene. The CDR3 length is 17 residues. Between the trimmed V and J ends, which lost 2 bases and 3 bases, there was a span of 19 bases. CDR1 MGHRA and CDR2 YSYEKL come from the germline V gene. CDR3: CASSQLFNTAWDYGYTF. CDR3 bases: TGCGCCAGCAGCCAACTCTTTAACACAGCCTGGGACTATGGCTACACCTTC.

This clone was recorded a few times. One base away lies a much larger clone, so this may be a sequencing read error. V is TRBV6-6 and J is TRBJ1-2; D may be TRBD1 (6 bases). The V gene lost 8 bases and the J gene lost 8 bases, with 21 bases spanning the gap. The germline V gene has CDR1 MNHNY and CDR2 SVGAGI (reference sequence). This CDR3 is 14 amino acids long. CDR3 bases: TGTGCCAGCCCCGCTGGACCCGCCAGGGGCGGCTACACCTTC. Its protein product is CASPAGPARGGYTF.